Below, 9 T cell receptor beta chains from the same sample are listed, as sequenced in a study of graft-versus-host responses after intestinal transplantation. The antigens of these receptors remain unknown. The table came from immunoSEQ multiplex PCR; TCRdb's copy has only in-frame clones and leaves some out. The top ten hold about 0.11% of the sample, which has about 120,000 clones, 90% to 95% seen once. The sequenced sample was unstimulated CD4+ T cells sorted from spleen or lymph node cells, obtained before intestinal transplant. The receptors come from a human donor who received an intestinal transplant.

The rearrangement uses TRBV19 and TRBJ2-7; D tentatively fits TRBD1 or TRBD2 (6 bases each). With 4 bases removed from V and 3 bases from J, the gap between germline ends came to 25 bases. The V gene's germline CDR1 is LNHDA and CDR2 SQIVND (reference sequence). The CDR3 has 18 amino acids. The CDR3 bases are TGTGCCAGTAGTAGACAGTGGGGGGCGCGGACATACCTCTACGAGCAGTACTTC. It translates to CASSRQWGARTYLYEQYF.

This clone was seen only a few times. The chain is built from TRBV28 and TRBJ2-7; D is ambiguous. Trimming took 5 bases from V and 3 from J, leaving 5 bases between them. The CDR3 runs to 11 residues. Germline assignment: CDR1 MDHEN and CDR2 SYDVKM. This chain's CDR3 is CASSHRYEQYF. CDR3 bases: TGTGCCAGCAGTCACCGCTACGAGCAGTACTTC.

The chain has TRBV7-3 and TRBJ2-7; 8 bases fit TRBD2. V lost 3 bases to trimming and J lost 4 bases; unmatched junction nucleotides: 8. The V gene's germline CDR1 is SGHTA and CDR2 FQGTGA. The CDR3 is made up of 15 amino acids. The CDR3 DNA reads TGTGCCAGCAGCTTTGCAGCGGGAGCCCCTTACGAGCAGTACTTC. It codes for CASSFAAGAPYEQYF.

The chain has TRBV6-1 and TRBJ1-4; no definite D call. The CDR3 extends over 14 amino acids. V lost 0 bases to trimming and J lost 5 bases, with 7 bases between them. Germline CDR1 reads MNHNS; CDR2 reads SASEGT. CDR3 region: CASSEAQSNEKLFF. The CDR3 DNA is TGTGCCAGCAGTGAAGCGCAAAGCAATGAAAAACTGTTTTTT.

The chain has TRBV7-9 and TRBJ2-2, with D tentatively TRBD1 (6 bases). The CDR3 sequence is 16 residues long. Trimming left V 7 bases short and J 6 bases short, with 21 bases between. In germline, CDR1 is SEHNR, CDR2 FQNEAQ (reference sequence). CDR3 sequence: CASNPPGARSAGELFF. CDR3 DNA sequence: TGTGCCAGCAACCCCCCAGGGGCTAGGTCTGCCGGGGAGCTGTTTTTT.

The chain's CDR3 is CATSRGGAGGPLHF. DNA of the CDR3: TGTGCCACCAGCAGAGGCGGGGCAGGGGGACCCCTCCACTTT. The gene calls are TRBV15 and TRBJ1-6; 7 bases align to TRBD1. The germline gives CDR1 LNHNV, CDR2 YYDKDF (reference sequence). J lost 12 bases, V lost 1 base, and 6 bases had no gene match. The CDR3 sequence is 14 residues long. Together with reference TRBV15 and TRBJ1-6, the CDR3 gives the full variable domain: DAMVIQNPRYQVTQFGKPVTLSCSQTLNHNVMYWYQQKSSQAPKLLFHYYDKDFNNEADTPDNFQSRRPNTSFCFLDIRSPGLGDTAMYLCATSRGGAGGPLHFGNGTRLTVT.

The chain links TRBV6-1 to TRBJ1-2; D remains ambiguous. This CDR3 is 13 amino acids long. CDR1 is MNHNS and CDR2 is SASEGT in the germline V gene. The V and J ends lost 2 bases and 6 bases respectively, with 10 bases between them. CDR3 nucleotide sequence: TGTGCCAGCAGTGAATTATGGCAGCATGGCTACACCTTC. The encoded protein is CASSELWQHGYTF.

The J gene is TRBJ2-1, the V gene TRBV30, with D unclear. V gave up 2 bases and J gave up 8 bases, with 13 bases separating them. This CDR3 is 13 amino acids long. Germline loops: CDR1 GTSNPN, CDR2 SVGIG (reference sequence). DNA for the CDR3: TGTGCCTGGAGTACCTCTAACTCGGATGAGCAGTTCTTC. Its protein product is CAWSTSNSDEQFF.

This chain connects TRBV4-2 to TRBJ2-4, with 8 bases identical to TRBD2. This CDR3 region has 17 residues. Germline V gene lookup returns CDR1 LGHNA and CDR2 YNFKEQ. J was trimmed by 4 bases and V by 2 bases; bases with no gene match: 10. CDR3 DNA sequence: TGTGCCAGCAGCCAAACGACTAGCGCCATGCTTAAAAACATTCAGTACTTC. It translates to CASSQTTSAMLKNIQYF.